Following are 16 T cell receptor beta chains from one sample sequenced in a study of T cell clonality in common variable immunodeficiency. Whole-study results and caveats: In common variable immunodeficiency, TCR beta chains reportedly carried fewer deletions and N-nucleotide insertions.

TCRdb's table, derived via immunoSEQ multiplex PCR, lists solely in-frame clones and lacks some. The table lists tens of thousands of clones, no singletons, with 5.5% to 7% in the top ten. For these receptors, no antigen is known. The sample was peripheral blood mononuclear cells. The source is a human donor with common variable immunodeficiency.

This clone was recorded many times. The read stops 3 residues short of the end of the CDR3; the missing end is completed from the germline J gene. The rearrangement links TRBV2 to TRBJ1-5; D uncertain. The CDR3 is made up of 13 amino acids. The V gene lost 4 bases and the J gene lost 5 bases, with 9 bases spanning the gap. CDR1 is SNHLY and CDR2 is FYNNEI in the germline V gene. The CDR3 region is CASSVNRDQPQHF. The covered CDR3 bases are TGTGCCAGCAGTGTTAACAGAGATCAGCCC.

Remarks on this clone: The read falls 3 residues short of the CDR3 end, and the missing part is taken from the germline J gene. The chain recombines TRBV30 with TRBJ1-5; 10 bases fit TRBD1. V gave up 0 bases and J gave up 6 bases; unmatched junction bases: 5. The CDR3 is 15 residues long. The germline V gene encodes CDR1 GTSNPN and CDR2 SVGIG (reference sequence). The sequenced part of the CDR3 DNA is TGTGCCTGGAGTGTAGGCGGGACAGGGGTTCAGCCC. This codes for CAWSVGGTGVQP. Given in full, the CDR3 is CAWSVGGTGVQPQHF.

Remarks on this clone: The read terminates 3 residues before the CDR3 end, so the remaining end is supplied by the germline J gene. The chain uses TRBV6-8 and TRBJ2-7; the match to TRBD1 covers 7 bases. The V segment lost 7 bases and the J segment 3 bases; nucleotides outside the gene matches: 15. The CDR3 has 16 residues. The germline CDR1 and CDR2 sequences are MNHGY and SAAAGT. Here the CDR3 reads CASTKDRDRRYYEQYF. The sequenced part of the CDR3 DNA is TGTGCCAGCACTAAAGACCGGGACAGAAGGTACTACGAG.

This clone was seen at least ten times. The read terminates 3 residues before the CDR3 end, so the remaining end is supplied by the germline J gene. The chain has TRBV20-1 and TRBJ2-5; TRBD1 might be the D (6 bases). V lost 3 bases to trimming and J lost 4 bases, with 15 bases between them. CDR3 length: 14 amino acids. Looked up from germline, CDR1 is DFQATT and CDR2 is SNEGSKA (reference sequence). Incomplete CDR3 DNA: TGCAGTGCTAGGAGCCTACAGGGTCCAGAGACC. Amino acid sequence: CSARSLQGPET. The whole CDR3 protein is CSARSLQGPETQYF.

This clone was counted many times. The read ends 3 residues before the CDR3 terminus; that terminus is restored from the germline J gene. This sequence joins TRBV7-2 and TRBJ1-2; 7 nucleotides match TRBD1. The CDR3 is made up of 13 amino acids. Germline trimming cut 5 bases from V and 6 bases from J; bases unmatched to any gene: 6. Germline loops: CDR1 SGHTA, CDR2 FQGNSA. The part of the CDR3 DNA that was read is TGTGCCAGCAGCCCGGGACAGAGAAATGGC. This encodes CASSPGQRNG. The whole CDR3 protein is CASSPGQRNGYTF.

Worth noting for this clone: The CDR3 end falls 3 residues outside the read, so it is completed with the germline J gene. The chain carries TRBV30 and TRBJ2-7, with D tentatively TRBD1 (5 bases). The CDR3 spans 12 residues. With 3 bases removed from V and 1 base from J, the gap between germline ends came to 7 bases. Germline CDR1 reads GTSNPN; CDR2 reads SVGIG (reference sequence). CDR3 DNA (partial): TGTGCCTGGAGAAAGGGGTCCTACGAG. Its translation: CAWRKGSYE. The CDR3 in full is CAWRKGSYEQYF.

This clone was seen many times. Read sequence stops 3 residues before the CDR3 end, and the germline J gene provides the missing end. This chain connects TRBV5-1 to TRBJ2-2, with 9 bases identical to TRBD1. Germline trimming cut 4 bases from V and 7 bases from J; bases unmatched to any gene: 8. CDR1 and CDR2 from the germline V gene are SGHRS and YFSETQ. This CDR3 has 15 residues. The CDR3 loop reads CASSQTGGIIGELFF. CDR3 DNA, as far as it was read: TGCGCCAGCAGCCAAACAGGGGGCATTATCGGGGAG.

Many counts were recorded for this clone. The read finishes 3 residues shy of the CDR3 end, and the germline J gene is used to complete it. The chain has TRBV18 and TRBJ2-7, with 8 bases lining up with TRBD1. Germline CDR1 is KGHSH and CDR2 is LQKENI. Unmatched junction bases numbered 4, after V lost 3 bases and J lost 3 bases. The CDR3 length is 14 residues. This CDR3 is CASSPRTGSYEQYF. Incomplete CDR3 DNA: TGTGCCAGCTCACCTAGGACAGGGAGCTACGAG.

This clone has ten or more counts. The DNA ends 3 residues before the CDR3 does, and the rest of the CDR3 is filled in from the germline J gene. This chain links TRBV9 with TRBJ2-3, with TRBD2 identical over 8 bases. Germline-derived CDR1 and CDR2 are SGDLS and YYNGEE. This CDR3 is built from 14 residues. The junction had 5 bases not matched to a gene; V was cut back by 2 bases and J by 6 bases. CDR3 region: CASSVSGKLDTQYF. The part of the CDR3 DNA that was read is TGTGCCAGCAGCGTTAGCGGGAAACTGGATACG.

Remarks on this clone: The read stops 3 residues short of the end of the CDR3; the missing end is completed from the germline J gene. This chain links TRBV5-1 with TRBJ2-7, with TRBD2 as a possible D gene (6 bases). Germline lookup yields CDR1 SGHRS and CDR2 YFSETQ. V was clipped by 4 bases and J by 6 bases, with 11 bases between them. The CDR3 extends over 12 amino acids. CDR3 DNA (partial): TGCGCCAGCAGCCTGGAGGGTTTCGAG. This codes for CASSLEGFE. The full CDR3 is CASSLEGFEQYF.

In its sample, this clone was seen many times. The sequenced fragment ends 3 residues before the CDR3 boundary, so the rest is inferred from the germline J gene. The J gene is TRBJ2-1, the V gene TRBV30; TRBD2 matches 7 bases. This CDR3 contains 16 residues. V trimming: 0 bases; J trimming: 4 bases; junction bases outside the gene matches: 9. In germline, CDR1 is GTSNPN, CDR2 SVGIG (reference sequence). CDR3 sequence: CAWSVGRTSSYNEQFF. The CDR3 bases that were read are TGTGCCTGGAGTGTTGGTCGGACTAGTAGTTACAATGAG.

Many counts were recorded for this clone. The CDR3 extends 3 residues past the end of the read, so its final part is completed from the germline J gene. The genes are TRBV2 and TRBJ1-5; TRBD1 aligns across 10 bases. CDR1 and CDR2 (germline): SNHLY, FYNNEI. This CDR3 region has 15 residues. With 4 bases clipped from V and 6 bases from J, the junction kept 6 bases outside the gene matches. CDR3 DNA, as far as it was read: TGTGCCAGCAGTGGGGACAGGGGCTTTACTCAGCCC. Translated, it gives CASSGDRGFTQP. The full CDR3 is CASSGDRGFTQPQHF.

Regarding this clone: The read terminates 3 residues ahead of where the CDR3 ends, so the germline J gene completes it. The rearrangement links TRBV6-2 or TRBV6-3 to TRBJ2-5; TRBD2 aligns across 13 bases. In germline, CDR1 is MNHEY, CDR2 SVGEGT. The CDR3 has 17 residues. J lost 1 base, V lost 5 bases, and 7 bases had no gene match. The sequenced part of the CDR3 DNA is TGTGCCAGCAGTCAACTCGGACTAGCGGGAGCCCAAGAGACC. Translation gives CASSQLGLAGAQET. The entire CDR3 is CASSQLGLAGAQETQYF.

A word on this clone: Sequencing ends 3 residues short of the CDR3 end; the germline J gene provides the rest. The chain links TRBV19 to TRBJ2-2; 8 bases match TRBD2. CDR1 is LNHDA, CDR2 SQIVND, per germline (reference sequence). With V trimmed by 4 bases and J by 2 bases, 3 bases remained unmatched. This CDR3 comprises 15 residues. The covered CDR3 bases are TGTGCCAGTAGTAGCGGGGGGATTAACACCGGGGAG. Translating it yields CASSSGGINTGE. The CDR3, in full, reads CASSSGGINTGELFF.

This clone was counted between two and nine times. Read sequence stops 3 residues before the CDR3 end, and the germline J gene provides the missing end. The chain has TRBV19 and TRBJ2-1; tentative D call: TRBD1 (6 bases). This CDR3 contains 16 residues. Trimming removed 6 bases at V and 4 bases at J, with 19 bases between. CDR1 and CDR2 (germline): LNHDA, SQIVND (reference sequence). The CDR3: CASSPPPTGFYNEQFF. The CDR3 bases that were read are TGTGCCAGTAGCCCCCCCCCGACAGGTTTTTACAATGAG.

The sample holds many counts of this clone. The read ends 3 residues early relative to the CDR3; the germline J gene fills the gap. The chain has TRBV30 and TRBJ2-5, with 8 bases that match TRBD1. CDR3 length: 13 residues. V gave up 0 bases and J gave up 7 bases; unmatched junction bases: 4. The germline CDR1 and CDR2 sequences are GTSNPN and SVGIG (reference sequence). The CDR3 loop reads CAWSVQTGGTQYF. The covered CDR3 bases are TGTGCCTGGAGTGTACAAACAGGGGGGACC.